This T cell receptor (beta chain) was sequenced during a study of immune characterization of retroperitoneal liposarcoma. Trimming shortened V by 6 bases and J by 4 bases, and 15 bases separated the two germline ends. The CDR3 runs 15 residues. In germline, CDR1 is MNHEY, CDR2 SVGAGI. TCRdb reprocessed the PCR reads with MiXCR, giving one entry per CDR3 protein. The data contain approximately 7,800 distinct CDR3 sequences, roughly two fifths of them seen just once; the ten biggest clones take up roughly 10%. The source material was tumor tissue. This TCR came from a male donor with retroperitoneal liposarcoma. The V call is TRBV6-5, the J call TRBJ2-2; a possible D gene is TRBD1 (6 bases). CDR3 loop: CASRVPGVSTGELFF. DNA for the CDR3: TGTGCCAGCAGAGTACCAGGGGTCAGCACCGGGGAGCTGTTTTTT.